This T cell receptor beta chain stems from a study of T cell repertoires in cytomegalovirus infection. For the study at large: Epitope selection comprised recently identified HLA-C-restricted CMV epitopes and well-studied HLA-B-restricted CMV epitopes. Matching HLA type and CMV infection were both indicated by public TCR beta signatures.

From the reads, TCRdb called clonotypes with MiXCR, one entry per CDR3 protein. The sample yields approximately 89,000 distinct CDR3 sequences, 25% to 30% seen once. As regards this clonotype: Antigen specificity is unknown.

General observations from the study: Dominating the ex vivo response were TCR beta clonotypes that were CMV-specific and HLA-C-restricted. Public TCR beta family frequency separated CMV-and-HLA carriers, including in an independent cohort.

Germline values: CDR1 SGHTA, CDR2 FQGNSA. V was shortened by 5 bases and J by 2 bases, with 4 bases between the two germline ends. The CDR3 consists of 12 residues. The chain carries TRBV7-2 and TRBJ2-1; D gene unclear. Here the sequenced sample was CD8+ T cells from cultured PBMCs, taken from culture after CMV antigen stimulation. This sequence originates from a human donor in good health (CMV status not recorded). Some clones in this sample may be carry-over from other donors' samples. The CDR3 DNA reads as TGTGCCAGCAGCCCCACCTACAATGAGCAGTTCTTC. This codes for CASSPTYNEQFF.